The rows below give T cell receptor beta chains drawn from one sample of a study of graft-versus-host responses after intestinal transplantation. Antigens of these TCRs are unknown. Assay used: immunoSEQ multiplex PCR; TCRdb lists only in-frame clones, some missing. The profile shows 85,000 to 90,000 clones, roughly 90% of them singletons. Sequencing used unstimulated CD4+ T cells sorted from spleen or lymph node cells, obtained before intestinal transplant. All receptors derive from a human donor who received an intestinal transplant. The CDR3 runs from the conserved cysteine through the conserved F or W. A D gene is named only where the DNA matches it firmly. Clone size is stated in some rows and not others, as once, few, many or a class when expanded.

. | TRBJ1-1 | TRBV7-8 | . | TGTGCCAGCAGCTTAAGGGGGAACACTGAAGCTTTCTTT | CASSLRGNTEAFF
. | TRBJ1-2 | TRBV19 | TRBD1 | TGTGCCAGTAGTATAGAGGGGACAGGGTTGTACTATGGCTACACCTTC | CASSIEGTGLYYGYTF
. | TRBJ1-3 | TRBV6-5 | TRBD1 | TGTGCCAGCCGCAGGGGGCCTGGAAACACCATATATTTT | CASRRGPGNTIYF
. | TRBJ1-2 | TRBV9 | . | TGTGCCAGCAGCCAAAGGGGGGGGGATGGCTACACCTTC | CASSQRGGDGYTF
. | TRBJ1-2 | TRBV10-2 | TRBD1 | TGCGCCAGCAGTGACCCGGGACAGGTCTTCTATGGCTACACCTTC | CASSDPGQVFYGYTF
. | TRBJ2-5 | TRBV14 | TRBD2 | TGTGCCAGCAGCCCCCGGTTAGCGGGGAGGGAGACCCAGTACTTC | CASSPRLAGRETQYF
. | TRBJ1-2 | TRBV6-5 | TRBD1 | TGTGCCAGCAGTTGGGGAGGGACAGGTTATGGCTACACCTTC | CASSWGGTGYGYTF
. | TRBJ2-7 | TRBV6-6 | TRBD2 | TGTGCCAGCAGTGCCCGGGAGGGCCCAATCTCCTACGAGCAGTACTTC | CASSAREGPISYEQYF
. | TRBJ2-7 | TRBV4-1 | . | TGCGCCAGCAGCCCTGGACGGGCGTCGGAGGGTCAGTACTTC | CASSPGRASEGQYF
. | TRBJ2-7 | TRBV4-2 | TRBD2 | TGTGCCAGCAGCCAGGTTTTAGCGGGCGAGCAGTACTTC | CASSQVLAGEQYF
. | TRBJ2-6 | TRBV5-1 | . | TGCGCCAGCAGCTTTATCTCCTCTGGGGCCAACGTCCTGACTTTC | CASSFISSGANVLTF
. | TRBJ2-5 | TRBV14 | TRBD2 | TGTGCCAGCAGCCGAACTAGCGGGGCTGAGACCCAGTACTTC | CASSRTSGAETQYF
. | TRBJ2-7 | TRBV5-1 | TRBD2 | TGCGCCAGCAGCCTTAGCGGGCTATCCTACGAGCAGTACTTC | CASSLSGLSYEQYF
. | TRBJ1-5 | TRBV7-7 | . | TGTGCTAGCAGCTACAGGGAAGGCCAGCCCCAGCATTTT | CASSYREGQPQHF
. | TRBJ2-3 | TRBV6-5 | TRBD1 | TGTGCCAGCAGGCCCACAGGGGGCACAGATACGCAGTATTTT | CASRPTGGTDTQYF
. | TRBJ2-7 | TRBV5-4 | TRBD1 | TGTGCCAGCAGCTTATTACGGACAGGGGTATATGGCGAGCAGTACTTC | CASSLLRTGVYGEQYF
. | TRBJ1-4 | TRBV9 | . | TGTGCCAGCAGCTGGTCCCCCGAGGCTAATGAAAAACTGTTTTTT | CASSWSPEANEKLFF
. | TRBJ1-6 | TRBV5-1 | TRBD1 | TGCGCCAGCAGCGACCGGGACAGCTACTCCTATAATTCACCCCTCCACTTT | CASSDRDSYSYNSPLHF
. | TRBJ1-2 | TRBV5-1 | . | TGCGCCAGCAGCACCCAACAGGGCGGGTTGACTGGCTACACCTTC | CASSTQQGGLTGYTF
. | TRBJ1-2 | TRBV27 | TRBD1 | TGTGCCAGCAGGGGGACAGGGGCGAATAATGGCTACACCTTC | CASRGTGANNGYTF
few | TRBJ2-5 | TRBV5-6 | . | TGTGCCAGCAGCTTGTTGTCAGAAGAGACCCAGTACTTC | CASSLLSEETQYF
. | TRBJ1-1 | TRBV5-1 | . | TGCGCCAGCAGCTTCCAGGGCGTAGTGAACACTGAAGCTTTCTTT | CASSFQGVVNTEAFF
. | TRBJ1-1 | TRBV5-4 | . | TGTGCCAGCGTAGTGGGGGGGGCAATGAACACTGAAGCTTTCTTT | CASVVGGAMNTEAFF
. | TRBJ1-4 | TRBV9 | TRBD1 | TGTGCCAGCAGCGTTATATGGGTCGACAGGGCGTTTAGGGGATTCACTAATGAAAAACTGTTTTTT | CASSVIWVDRAFRGFTNEKLFF
once | TRBJ2-3 | TRBV9 | TRBD2 | TGTGCCAGCAGCGCCTCCGGGACTATGGGAGATACGCAGTATTTT | CASSASGTMGDTQYF
. | TRBJ2-7 | TRBV11-2 | TRBD1 | TGTGCCAGCAGCCCCGGACAGGGAGGTTTCTACGAGCAGTACTTC | CASSPGQGGFYEQYF
once | TRBJ1-5 | TRBV9 | . | TGTGCCAGCAGCGTTGGAGGGACCAATCAGCCCCAGCATTTT | CASSVGGTNQPQHF
. | TRBJ2-7 | TRBV5-1 | TRBD2 | TGCGCCAGCAGCTACAAAATAGCGGGGGGGCTCGAGCAGTACTTC | CASSYKIAGGLEQYF
. | TRBJ2-7 | TRBV7-9 | . | TGTGCCAGCAGCTTGGTAGGCTGGCAGGGGATTTACGAGCAGTACTTC | CASSLVGWQGIYEQYF
. | TRBJ1-5 | TRBV6-1 | TRBD1 | TGTGCCAGCAGTCGGTGGACAGGGGGGAATCAGCCCCAGCATTTT | CASSRWTGGNQPQHF
. | TRBJ2-1 | TRBV12-5 | TRBD2 | TGTGCTAGTGGTTTGCGGGGGGAGTTCGGGCAGTTCTTC | CASGLRGEFGQFF
. | TRBJ2-5 | TRBV5-4 | TRBD2 | TGTGCCAGCAGCCCCGCCGGGACTAGCGGGGAGACCCAGTACTTC | CASSPAGTSGETQYF
. | TRBJ2-1 | TRBV25-1 | TRBD1 | TGTGCCAGCAGTGACCCGGGACAGGGTAACAATGAGCAGTTCTTC | CASSDPGQGNNEQFF
. | TRBJ1-1 | TRBV19 | . | TGTGCCAGTAGTCTAAAGAACACTGAAGCTTTCTTT | CASSLKNTEAFF
. | TRBJ2-7 | TRBV6-5 | TRBD1 | TGTGCCAGCAGTCCCCCGGGACAGTCCTACGAGCAGTACTTC | CASSPPGQSYEQYF
. | TRBJ1-1 | TRBV2 | TRBD1 | TGTGCCAGCACTCGAGAACAGGGGACGAACACTGAAGCTTTCTTT | CASTREQGTNTEAFF
. | TRBJ2-3 | TRBV6-6 | TRBD1 | TGTGCCAGCAGTTACCCGGACAGGGGAGGCACAGATACGCAGTATTTT | CASSYPDRGGTDTQYF
. | TRBJ1-5 | TRBV7-2 | . | TGTGCCAGCAGCCTTGTGGGGAGGGGGGATAGCAATCAGCCCCAGCATTTT | CASSLVGRGDSNQPQHF
. | TRBJ1-1 | TRBV29-1 | . | TGCAGCGTTGGGGCTTTGAACACTGAAGCTTTCTTT | CSVGALNTEAFF
. | TRBJ2-2 | TRBV19 | TRBD1 | TGTGCCAGTATCGCCATCGGGACAGCGAACACCGGGGAGCTGTTTTTT | CASIAIGTANTGELFF
. | TRBJ2-1 | TRBV19 | TRBD2 | TGTGCCAGAAGAGGGACTACCTCAAATGAGCAGTTCTTC | CARRGTTSNEQFF
. | TRBJ2-1 | TRBV7-9 | TRBD1 | TGTGCCAGCAGCTCAAGGACAGGGTTTAGCTATGAGCAGTTCTTC | CASSSRTGFSYEQFF
. | TRBJ2-5 | TRBV27 | . | TGTGCCAGCAGTGGACTGAGAGGGTATAGAGAGACCCAGTACTTC | CASSGLRGYRETQYF
once | TRBJ1-2 | TRBV29-1 | . | TGCAGCGCTCCGGGGGGGGGCGGCTATGGCTACACCTTC | CSAPGGGGYGYTF
. | TRBJ2-7 | TRBV7-3 | TRBD1 | TGTGCCAGCAGCCGGGCAGGCGGACAGGGGTACGAGCAGTACTTC | CASSRAGGQGYEQYF
once | TRBJ2-1 | TRBV4-1 | . | TGCGCCAGCAGCCAAGCCGGCCCCGGGGGGCCGAACAATGAGCAGTTCTTC | CASSQAGPGGPNNEQFF
. | TRBJ2-6 | TRBV5-4 | TRBD1 | TGTGCCAGCGACTACGGGCAGGGGGCGGCCGGGGCCAACGTCCTGACTTTC | CASDYGQGAAGANVLTF
. | TRBJ1-5 | TRBV19 | . | TGTGCCAGTAGCCCGGGCAGGGCGTATAGCAATCAGCCCCAGCATTTT | CASSPGRAYSNQPQHF
. | TRBJ1-2 | TRBV10-1 | . | TGCGCCAGCAGTGCGAAGACAGCCTATGGCTACACCTTC | CASSAKTAYGYTF
. | TRBJ2-7 | TRBV11-3 | . | TGTGCCAGCAGCTTAGGGAGGGCCTACGAGCAGTACTTC | CASSLGRAYEQYF
. | TRBJ1-3 | TRBV5-6 | . | TGTGCCAGCAGCTTTGTGGAGGCCCGAGGAAACACCATATATTTT | CASSFVEARGNTIYF
. | TRBJ1-1 | TRBV29-1 | TRBD1 | TGCAGCACCACGACAGGGGCAAACACTGAAGCTTTCTTT | CSTTTGANTEAFF
. | TRBJ2-3 | TRBV10-3 | TRBD1 | TGTGCCATCCGGCCCGGGACAGGGGGCACAGATACGCAGTATTTT | CAIRPGTGGTDTQYF
. | TRBJ2-7 | TRBV2 | . | TGTACCAGCAGGGTGGGCAGGAACTCCTACGAGCAGTACTTC | CTSRVGRNSYEQYF